This T cell receptor beta chain was sequenced in a study of blood T cell repertoires in COVID-19. Study as a whole: Sites across the United States, Italy and Spain contributed samples from acute and convalescent COVID-19.

Seattle enrolled patients during active infection and tracked them longitudinally. In the original workflow: Cell counts per sample came from amplifying reference gene primers. Sequenced by immunoSEQ multiplex PCR; TCRdb stores in-frame clones only, minus some. D and trimming come from the DNA, and the V and J calls and clone size come from that table. The data show a few hundred thousand clones, 70% to 90% seen once. Sequencing used peripheral blood. This TCR came from a woman in her fifties or sixties with COVID-19, enrolled during active disease.

CDR3 nucleotides: TGTGCCAGTAGTGATGTGCCAGGGTGGTGTACCTTC. It yields the protein CASSDVPGWCTF. J is TRBJ1-2 and V is TRBV19; D perhaps matches TRBD1 (5 bases). Germline lookup yields CDR1 LNHDA and CDR2 SQIVND (reference sequence). The CDR3 runs to 12 residues. V was shortened by 5 bases and J by 14 bases, with 18 bases between the two germline ends.